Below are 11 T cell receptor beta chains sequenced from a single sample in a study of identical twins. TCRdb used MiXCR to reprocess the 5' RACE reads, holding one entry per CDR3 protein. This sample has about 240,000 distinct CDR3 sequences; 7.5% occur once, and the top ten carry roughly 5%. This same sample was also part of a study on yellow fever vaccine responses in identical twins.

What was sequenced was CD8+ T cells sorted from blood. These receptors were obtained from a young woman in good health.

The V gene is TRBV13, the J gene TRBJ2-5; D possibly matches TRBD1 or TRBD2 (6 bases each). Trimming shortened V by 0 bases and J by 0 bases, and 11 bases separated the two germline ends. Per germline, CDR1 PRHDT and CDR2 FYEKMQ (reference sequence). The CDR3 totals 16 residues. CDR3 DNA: TGTGCCAGCAGCTTAGGAAGGGGGGCCGACCAAGAGACCCAGTACTTC. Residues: CASSLGRGADQETQYF.

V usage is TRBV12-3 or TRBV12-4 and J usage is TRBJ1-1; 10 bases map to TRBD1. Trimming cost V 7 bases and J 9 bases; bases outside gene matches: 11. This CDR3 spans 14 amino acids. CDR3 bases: TGTGCCAGCACACAGACAGGGGGCGTGGGGAAAGCTTTCTTT. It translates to CASTQTGGVGKAFF.

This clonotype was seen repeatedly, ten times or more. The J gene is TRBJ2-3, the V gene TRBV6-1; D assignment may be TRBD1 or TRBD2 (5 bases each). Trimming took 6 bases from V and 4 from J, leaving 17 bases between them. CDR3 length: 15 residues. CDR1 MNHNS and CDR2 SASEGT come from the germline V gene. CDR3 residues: CASSPTGTTPDTQYF. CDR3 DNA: TGTGCCAGCAGCCCAACCGGGACCACTCCAGATACGCAGTATTTT.

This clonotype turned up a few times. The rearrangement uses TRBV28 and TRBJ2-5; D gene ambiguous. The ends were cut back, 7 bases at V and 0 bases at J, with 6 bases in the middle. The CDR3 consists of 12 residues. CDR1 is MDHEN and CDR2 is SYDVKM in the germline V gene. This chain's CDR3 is CASMGYQETQYF. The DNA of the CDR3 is TGTGCCAGCATGGGGTACCAAGAGACCCAGTACTTC.

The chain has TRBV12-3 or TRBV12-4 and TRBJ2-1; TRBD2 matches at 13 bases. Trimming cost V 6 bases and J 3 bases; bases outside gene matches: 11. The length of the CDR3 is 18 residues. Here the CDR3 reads CASSFPRTSGGHYNEQFF. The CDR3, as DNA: TGTGCCAGCAGCTTCCCCCGGACTAGCGGGGGCCACTACAATGAGCAGTTCTTC.

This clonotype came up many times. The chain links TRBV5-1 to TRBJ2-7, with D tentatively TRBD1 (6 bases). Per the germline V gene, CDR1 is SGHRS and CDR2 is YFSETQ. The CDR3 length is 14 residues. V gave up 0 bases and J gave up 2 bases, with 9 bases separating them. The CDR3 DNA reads TGCGCCAGCAGCTTGGAGACAGGACCCTACGAGCAGTACTTC. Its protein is CASSLETGPYEQYF.

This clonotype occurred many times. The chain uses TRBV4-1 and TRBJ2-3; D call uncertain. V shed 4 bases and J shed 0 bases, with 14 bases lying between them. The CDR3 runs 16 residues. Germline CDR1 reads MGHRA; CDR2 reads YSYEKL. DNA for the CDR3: TGCGCCAGCAGCCTTCAGCCCCCTCCTAGCACAGATACGCAGTATTTT. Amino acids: CASSLQPPPSTDTQYF.

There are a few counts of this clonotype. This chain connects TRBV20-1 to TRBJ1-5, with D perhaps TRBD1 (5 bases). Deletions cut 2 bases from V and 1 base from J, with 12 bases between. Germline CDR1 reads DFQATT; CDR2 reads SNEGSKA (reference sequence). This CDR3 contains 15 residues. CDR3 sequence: CSARTGLPSNQPQHF. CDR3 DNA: TGCAGTGCTAGAACAGGTCTTCCGAGCAATCAGCCCCAGCATTTT.

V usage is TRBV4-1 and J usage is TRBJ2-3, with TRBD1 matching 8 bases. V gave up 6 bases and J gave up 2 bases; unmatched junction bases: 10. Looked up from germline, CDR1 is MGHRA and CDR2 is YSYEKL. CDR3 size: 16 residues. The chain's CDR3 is CASSRPTGEDTDTQYF. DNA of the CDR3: TGCGCCAGCAGTCGCCCGACAGGGGAGGACACAGATACGCAGTATTTT.

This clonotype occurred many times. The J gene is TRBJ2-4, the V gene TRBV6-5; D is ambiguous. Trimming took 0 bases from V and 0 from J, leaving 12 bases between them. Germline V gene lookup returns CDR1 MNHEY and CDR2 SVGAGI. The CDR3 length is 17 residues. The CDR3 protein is CASSYSLGFSAKNIQYF. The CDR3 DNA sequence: TGTGCCAGCAGTTACTCCCTCGGTTTTTCAGCCAAAAACATTCAGTACTTC.

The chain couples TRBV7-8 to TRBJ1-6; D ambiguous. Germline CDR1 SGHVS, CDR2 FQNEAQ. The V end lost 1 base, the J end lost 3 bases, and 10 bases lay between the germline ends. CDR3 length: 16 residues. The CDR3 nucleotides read TGTGCCAGCAGCTTAGTAGCAGAAGTCTATAATTCACCCCTCCACTTT. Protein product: CASSLVAEVYNSPLHF.